This entry lists 6 T cell receptor beta chains sequenced from one sample in a study of early T cells in non-severe SARS-CoV-2 infection. TCRdb re-called the 5' RACE reads with MiXCR, one entry per CDR3 protein. This sample has more than 20,000 distinct CDR3 sequences, with under 5% found just once. Sequencing was performed on whole blood. The receptor set was obtained from an adult who was a healthcare worker with PCR-confirmed SARS-CoV-2 infection or an uninfected control (not recorded which).

This clonotype was seen many times. V is TRBV5-1 and J is TRBJ2-2; no clear D. Per the germline V gene, CDR1 is SGHRS and CDR2 is YFSETQ. The germline V and J ends were trimmed by 0 bases and 7 bases, with 7 bases remaining between them. This CDR3 is built from 13 residues. Here the CDR3 reads CASSLDGSGELFF. In DNA, the CDR3 is TGCGCCAGCAGCTTGGACGGTAGCGGGGAGCTGTTTTTT.

This clonotype rates as medium-sized. The junction departs from the called germline gene at one end, perhaps through a read error. This chain connects TRBV7-7 to TRBJ2-2, with TRBD1 matching 7 bases. CDR3 size: 17 residues. Germline CDR1 SSHAT, CDR2 FNYEAQ (reference sequence). Here the CDR3 reads CASSFHIGQVNTGELFF. The CDR3 coding sequence is TGTGCTAGCAGCTTTCACATAGGACAGGTTAACACCGGGGAGCTGTTTTTT.

This clonotype has a handful of counts. The rearrangement joins TRBV29-1 to TRBJ1-5; 10 bases are a match to TRBD1. V gave up 6 bases and J gave up 2 bases; unmatched junction bases: 1. The CDR3 runs to 13 residues. The germline V gene has CDR1 SQVTM and CDR2 ANQGSEA. The CDR3 nucleotides are TGCAGCGTCGGGACAGGGGGCAATCAGCCCCAGCATTTT. It is translated as CSVGTGGNQPQHF. Based on the CDR3 plus reference TRBV29-1 and TRBJ1-5, the full variable domain is SAVISQKPSRDICQRGTSLTIQCQVDSQVTMMFWYRQQPGQSLTLIATANQGSEATYESGFVIDKFPISRPNLTFSTLTVSNMSPEDSSIYLCSVGTGGNQPQHFGDGTRLSIL.

The chain carries TRBV29-1 and TRBJ2-3, with 16 bases matching TRBD2. Losses at the gene ends were 6 bases for V and 4 bases for J; bases not matched to a gene: 4. Germline CDR1 reads SQVTM; CDR2 reads ANQGSEA. The CDR3 has 15 amino acids. The CDR3 DNA reads TGCAGCGTGGGACTAGCGGGGGGGCCTGCAGATACGCAGTATTTT. Encoded protein: CSVGLAGGPADTQYF.

A few counts support this clonotype. This CDR3 is CAWSIRGRTSYGYTF. CDR3 in DNA: TGTGCCTGGAGCATCCGGGGAAGGACCTCCTATGGCTACACCTTC. This chain links TRBV30 with TRBJ1-2; no clear D gene. Germline lookup yields CDR1 GTSNPN and CDR2 SVGIG (reference sequence). The ends were cut back, 3 bases at V and 4 bases at J, with 18 bases in the middle. This CDR3 contains 15 residues.

The chain joins TRBV7-9 to TRBJ1-4; 9 nucleotides agree with TRBD1. CDR1 and CDR2 from the germline V gene are SEHNR and FQNEAQ (reference sequence). This CDR3 contains 15 residues. With V trimmed by 5 bases and J by 4 bases, 5 bases remained unmatched. This CDR3 is CASSNYRGLNEKLFF. In nucleotides, the CDR3 is TGTGCCAGCAGCAACTACAGGGGGCTTAATGAAAAACTGTTTTTT.